These 23 T cell receptor beta chains share one sample of origin, sequenced in a study of early T cells in non-severe SARS-CoV-2 infection. From the 5' RACE reads, TCRdb called clonotypes with MiXCR, one entry per CDR3 protein. In the table there are about 92,000 distinct CDR3 sequences, less than 15% of which are singletons. Sequenced material: whole blood. These receptors were collected from an adult who was a healthcare worker with PCR-confirmed SARS-CoV-2 infection or an uninfected control (not recorded which).

The J gene is TRBJ2-7, the V gene TRBV12-3 or TRBV12-4; D unclear. CDR3 size: 11 residues. Trimming stripped 6 bases from V and 5 bases from J, with 8 bases between. The CDR3 protein is CASSPQDEQYF. The CDR3 nucleotides read TGTGCCAGCAGCCCCCAGGACGAGCAGTACTTC.

This clonotype was detected a few times. The rearrangement links TRBV29-1 to TRBJ1-1; 8 positions match TRBD1. With 5 bases clipped from V and 10 bases from J, the junction kept 15 bases outside the gene matches. The CDR3 has 14 amino acids. Per the germline V gene, CDR1 is SQVTM and CDR2 is ANQGSEA. CDR3 sequence reads: CSVPRTGSVAVAFF. Written as DNA, the CDR3 is TGCAGCGTTCCAAGGACAGGGTCGGTTGCGGTAGCTTTCTTT.

The V gene is TRBV7-9, the J gene TRBJ2-1; possible D gene TRBD2, 5 bases. The V and J ends lost 2 bases and 9 bases respectively, with 8 bases between them. The CDR3 loop spans 12 amino acids. Germline CDR1 is SEHNR and CDR2 is FQNEAQ (reference sequence). The DNA for the CDR3 is TGTGCCAGCAGCTTATCGGGAAGTGAGCAGTTCTTC. It is translated as CASSLSGSEQFF.

The chain recombines TRBV7-2 with TRBJ2-2; tentatively, D is TRBD1 (6 bases). Germline CDR1 and CDR2: SGHTA and FQGNSA. The CDR3 contains 15 residues. V lost 2 bases, J lost 5 bases, and 12 bases lay in between. The CDR3 nucleotides read TGTGCCAGCAGCTTACACGGGACAAGGACCGGGGAGCTGTTTTTT. Protein product: CASSLHGTRTGELFF.

V and J are TRBV10-2 and TRBJ1-5; D is uncertain. This CDR3 comprises 12 residues. In germline, CDR1 is WSHSY, CDR2 SAAADI. The V and J ends lost 5 bases and 5 bases respectively, with 7 bases between them. The CDR3 region is CASSWEYQPQHF. The DNA of the CDR3 is TGCGCCAGCAGTTGGGAGTATCAGCCCCAGCATTTT.

This clonotype was observed a handful of times. This chain joins TRBV3-1 and TRBJ2-1; D is perhaps TRBD1 or TRBD2 (5 bases each). Trimming shortened V by 4 bases and J by 6 bases, and 22 bases separated the two germline ends. The germline CDR1 and CDR2 sequences are LGHDT and YNNKEL (reference sequence). The CDR3 has 17 residues. The CDR3: CASSPRLVQRGTNEQFF. The CDR3 DNA reads TGTGCCAGCAGCCCCAGACTCGTCCAGCGAGGGACCAATGAGCAGTTCTTC.

J is TRBJ2-7 and V is TRBV4-1; 7 bases are a match to TRBD1. With V trimmed by 4 bases and J by 2 bases, 8 bases remained unmatched. This CDR3 is built from 15 residues. In germline, CDR1 is MGHRA, CDR2 YSYEKL. CDR3 protein: CASSPRTGTTYEQYF. The CDR3 nucleotides are TGCGCCAGCAGCCCCAGGACAGGCACCACCTACGAGCAGTACTTC.

The V gene is TRBV9, the J gene TRBJ1-1; 9 nucleotides agree with TRBD1. The V and J ends lost 3 bases and 0 bases, in that order; junction bases with no gene match: 9. Germline CDR1 is SGDLS and CDR2 is YYNGEE. The CDR3 spans 17 residues. CDR3 coding DNA: TGTGCCAGCAGCGCACCGGGACAGGGAAACATGAACACTGAAGCTTTCTTT. It is translated as CASSAPGQGNMNTEAFF.

About this clonotype: A junction end diverges from the germline sequence, so it may reflect a read error. The genes are TRBV28 and TRBJ2-7; 9 nucleotides align to TRBD1. The germline CDR1 and CDR2 sequences are MDHEN and SYDVKM. The CDR3 runs to 15 residues. The CDR3 loop is CVSTIGTGPNYEQYF. In DNA, the CDR3 is TGTGTCAGCACCATCGGGACAGGGCCGAACTACGAGCAGTACTTC.

This rearrangement joins TRBV6-5 to TRBJ1-4; TRBD1 matches at 9 bases. Germline CDR1 is MNHEY and CDR2 is SVGAGI. Losses at the gene ends were 6 bases for V and 8 bases for J; bases not matched to a gene: 7. The CDR3 is 14 amino acids. The CDR3 protein is CASSWTGAGEKLFF. The CDR3, as DNA: TGTGCCAGCAGCTGGACAGGGGCCGGGGAAAAACTGTTTTTT.

V usage is TRBV29-1 and J usage is TRBJ2-2, with D perhaps matching TRBD1 (6 bases). CDR3 length: 15 residues. The germline V and J ends were trimmed by 0 bases and 1 base, with 9 bases remaining between them. The germline V gene has CDR1 SQVTM and CDR2 ANQGSEA. DNA for the CDR3: TGCAGCGTTGAAGACGGGACACTGAACACCGGGGAGCTGTTTTTT. It translates to CSVEDGTLNTGELFF.

This clonotype appeared a few times. The chain couples TRBV4-3 to TRBJ1-5, with D possibly being TRBD1 (5 bases). CDR3 length: 15 amino acids. CDR1 and CDR2 (germline): LGHNA, YSLEER. Trimming removed 0 bases at V and 3 bases at J, with 9 bases between. The CDR3 bases are TGCGCCAGCAGCCAAGATTGGGGGGTCAATCAGCCCCAGCATTTT. It translates to CASSQDWGVNQPQHF.

V gene TRBV7-9 combines with J gene TRBJ2-3; D possibly matches TRBD1 or TRBD2 (6 bases each). CDR1 and CDR2 from the germline V gene are SEHNR and FQNEAQ (reference sequence). The CDR3 sequence is 15 residues long. V was clipped by 0 bases and J by 4 bases, with 11 bases between them. CDR3 loop: CASSLAPGAADTQYF. The CDR3 nucleotides are TGTGCCAGCAGCTTAGCGCCGGGGGCTGCAGATACGCAGTATTTT. The full variable domain, with the rest looked up from reference TRBV7-9 and TRBJ2-3, is DTGVSQNPRHKITKRGQNVTFRCDPISEHNRLYWYRQTLGQGPEFLTYFQNEAQLEKSRLLSDRFSAERPKGSFSTLEIQRTEQGDSAMYLCASSLAPGAADTQYFGPGTRLTVL.

The V call is TRBV6-2 or TRBV6-3, the J call TRBJ1-1; D may be TRBD1 (6 bases). Trimming removed 2 bases at V and 4 bases at J, with 14 bases between. The CDR3 covers 15 residues. Germline CDR1 and CDR2: MNHEY and SVGEGT. This CDR3 reads CASSYVPGAFTEAFF. The CDR3 nucleotides read TGTGCCAGCAGTTACGTGCCGGGGGCGTTCACTGAAGCTTTCTTT.

This clonotype was observed many times. This chain joins TRBV15 and TRBJ1-1; perhaps TRBD1 as D (6 bases). V was shortened by 0 bases and J by 4 bases, with 12 bases between the two germline ends. CDR1 is LNHNV, CDR2 YYDKDF, per germline (reference sequence). The CDR3 loop spans 15 amino acids. The CDR3 DNA sequence: TGTGCCACCAGCAGAGACCCCCAGGGGATCACTGAAGCTTTCTTT. Protein product: CATSRDPQGITEAFF.

To note about this clonotype: At one of its ends the junction is not consistent with the germline gene, which may arise from a read error. The genes are TRBV5-6 and TRBJ2-2; perhaps TRBD2 as D (5 bases). The CDR3 contains 15 residues. CDR1 is SGHDT and CDR2 is YYEEEE in the germline V gene. Here the CDR3 DNA reads TGTGCCTGCAGCTTCGGACTTACTAACACCGGGGAGCTGTTTTTT. Amino acids: CACSFGLTNTGELFF. The full variable domain, its missing parts supplied by reference TRBV5-6 and TRBJ2-2, is DAGVTQSPTHLIKTRGQQVTLRCSPKSGHDTVSWYQQALGQGPQFIFQYYEEEERQRGNFPDRFSGHQFPNYSSELNVNALLLGDSALYLCACSFGLTNTGELFFGEGSRLTVL.

This clonotype was observed a few times. J is TRBJ1-4 and V is TRBV7-2; D unclear. This CDR3 has 16 amino acids. V shed 3 bases and J shed 0 bases, with 11 bases lying between them. CDR1 and CDR2 from the germline V gene are SGHTA and FQGNSA. In DNA form, the CDR3 reads TGTGCCAGCAGCTTTAGCGGGCGGTCAACTAATGAAAAACTGTTTTTT. It is translated as CASSFSGRSTNEKLFF.

In this sample, this clonotype turned up a few times. CDR3 sequence reads: CASSPTGAAYEQYF. CDR3 DNA sequence: TGTGCCAGCAGTCCGACAGGCGCAGCCTACGAGCAGTACTTC. The V gene is TRBV12-3 or TRBV12-4, the J gene TRBJ2-7, with D possibly matching TRBD1 (6 bases). The V end was cut by 5 bases, the J end by 2 bases, with 13 bases between. This CDR3 spans 14 amino acids.

This rearrangement joins TRBV5-4 to TRBJ1-2; TRBD1 is a possible D gene (5 bases). CDR3 length equals 14 residues. V shed 0 bases and J shed 4 bases, with 10 bases lying between them. Germline values: CDR1 SGHNT, CDR2 YYREEE (reference sequence). This CDR3 reads CASSLGGETYGYTF. CDR3 nucleotide sequence: TGTGCCAGCAGCTTGGGGGGCGAGACCTATGGCTACACCTTC.

The J gene is TRBJ2-7, the V gene TRBV2, with a tentative D call TRBD1 (6 bases). V lost 6 bases, J lost 0 bases, and 12 bases lay in between. Germline loops: CDR1 SNHLY, CDR2 FYNNEI. This CDR3 has 14 residues. This chain's CDR3 is CASRNRESSYEQYF. The CDR3 nucleotides are TGTGCCAGCAGAAACAGGGAAAGCTCCTACGAGCAGTACTTC.

The chain recombines TRBV27 with TRBJ2-7; 7 bases are shared with TRBD1. CDR1 and CDR2 (germline): MNHEY, SMNVEV (reference sequence). The CDR3 length is 15 residues. V was pared by 5 bases and J by 0 bases, with 7 bases of the junction left unmatched. The CDR3 spells CASSPGTVPSYEQYF. The CDR3 DNA is TGTGCCAGCAGTCCGGGGACAGTCCCCTCCTACGAGCAGTACTTC.

The chain combines TRBV10-3 with TRBJ1-1, with D unclear. The germline V and J ends were trimmed by 8 bases and 0 bases, with 7 bases remaining between them. Germline V lookup: CDR1 ENHRY, CDR2 SYGVKD. The CDR3 is 12 amino acids. As DNA, the CDR3 is TGTGCCATCGTCGGGGTGAACACTGAAGCTTTCTTT. It codes for CAIVGVNTEAFF.

This clonotype was detected many times. The chain joins TRBV5-1 to TRBJ2-1; D not resolved. In germline, CDR1 is SGHRS, CDR2 YFSETQ. This CDR3 has 14 amino acids. The V and J ends lost 0 bases and 6 bases respectively, with 10 bases between them. The CDR3 DNA follows: TGCGCCAGCAGCTTGGTGGCCGGTGGCAATGAGCAGTTCTTC. Translation: CASSLVAGGNEQFF.